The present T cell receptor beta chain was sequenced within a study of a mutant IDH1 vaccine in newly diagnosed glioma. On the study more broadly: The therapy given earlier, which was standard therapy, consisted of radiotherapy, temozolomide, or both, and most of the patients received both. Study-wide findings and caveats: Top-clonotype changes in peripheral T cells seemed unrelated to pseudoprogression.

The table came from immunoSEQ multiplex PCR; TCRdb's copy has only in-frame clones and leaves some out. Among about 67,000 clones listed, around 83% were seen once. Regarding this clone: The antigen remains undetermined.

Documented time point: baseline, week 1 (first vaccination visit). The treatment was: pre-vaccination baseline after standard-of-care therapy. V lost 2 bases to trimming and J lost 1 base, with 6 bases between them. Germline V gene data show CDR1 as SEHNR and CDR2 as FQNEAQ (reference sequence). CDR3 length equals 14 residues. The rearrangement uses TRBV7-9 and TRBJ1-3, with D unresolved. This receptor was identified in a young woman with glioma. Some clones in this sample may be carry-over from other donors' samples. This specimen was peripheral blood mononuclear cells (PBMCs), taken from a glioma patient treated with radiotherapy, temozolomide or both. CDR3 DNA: TGTGCCAGCAGCTTAAAAGGGTCTGGAAACACCATATATTTT. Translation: CASSLKGSGNTIYF.